Listed below are T cell receptor beta chains from one sample, sequenced in a study of T cells in Graves' hyperthyroidism and ophthalmopathy. TCRdb independently ran MiXCR on the multiplex PCR reads; one entry per CDR3 protein. The table has some 300,000 distinct CDR3 sequences, about 14% seen once. Input material: blood. These receptor sequences come from a woman aged 25 to 39 with Graves' hyperthyroidism that later progressed to Graves' ophthalmopathy. The CDR3 runs from the conserved cysteine through the conserved F or W. D genes are given only for firm matches. Clone size, where shown, is once, few, many, or a class for clones that have expanded.

TRBJ2-7,14,many,TRBV6-2/TRBV6-3,-,CASSYDSGPYEQYF,TGTGCCAGCAGTTACGATTCCGGGCCCTACGAGCAGTACTTC
TRBJ2-1,18,-,TRBV20-1,TRBD2,CSARDLTSGSRVSNEQFF,TGCAGTGCTAGAGATCTCACTAGCGGGAGCCGTGTTTCGAATGAGCAGTTCTTC
TRBJ2-5,18,-,TRBV13,TRBD2,CASSSRGLAGERGETQYF,TGTGCCAGCAGCTCCCGAGGACTAGCGGGAGAGAGGGGAGAGACCCAGTACTTC
TRBJ1-2,14,few,TRBV19,-,CASTPGQNVYGYTF,TGTGCCAGTACCCCGGGACAAAACGTTTATGGCTACACCTTC
TRBJ1-1,17,many,TRBV6-5,TRBD1,CASSYTWDSSMNTEAFF,TGTGCCAGCAGTTACACATGGGACAGTTCGATGAACACTGAAGCTTTCTTT
TRBJ2-5,14,few,TRBV29-1,-,CSLIKWETQETQYF,TGCAGCCTAATTAAGTGGGAGACCCAAGAGACCCAGTACTTC
TRBJ2-3,16,many,TRBV18,TRBD2,CASSPATSGSPHTQYF,TGTGCCAGCTCACCAGCGACTAGCGGGAGCCCCCATACGCAGTATTTT
TRBJ1-5,15,many,TRBV30,TRBD1,CAWSPTGGTGQPQHF,TGTGCCTGGAGCCCTACGGGAGGGACAGGTCAGCCCCAGCATTTT
TRBJ2-1,13,few,TRBV6-1,TRBD2,CASRATSMNEQFF,TGTGCCAGCAGAGCGACTAGCATGAATGAGCAGTTCTTC
TRBJ2-3,19,few,TRBV4-1,-,CASSPPTSRGESVTDTQYF,TGCGCCAGCAGCCCCCCCACGTCCAGGGGCGAGAGTGTTACAGATACGCAGTATTTT
TRBJ2-7,15,few,TRBV15,-,CATSTRSGLRGEQYF,TGTGCCACCAGCACCCGGAGCGGGCTGCGGGGCGAGCAGTACTTC
TRBJ1-3,13,many,TRBV30,-,CASGSLSGNTIYF,TGTGCCTCGGGCAGCCTCTCTGGAAACACCATATATTTT
TRBJ1-1,14,-,TRBV5-4,-,CASSLGSSNTEAFF,TGTGCCAGCAGCTTGGGTTCTTCGAACACTGAAGCTTTCTTT
TRBJ2-7,16,-,TRBV10-1,TRBD2,CATPGLPGLAGYEQNF,TGCGCCACCCCCGGTCTACCGGGACTAGCGGGGTACGAGCAGAACTTC
TRBJ1-1,14,many,TRBV27,TRBD1,CASRLGQTNTEAFF,TGTGCCAGCAGACTGGGACAGACGAACACTGAAGCTTTCTTT
TRBJ2-1,13,few,TRBV27,TRBD2,CASSLPGGDEQFF,TGTGCCAGCAGTTTGCCGGGAGGGGATGAGCAGTTCTTC
TRBJ1-1,15,many,TRBV4-3,-,CASSQGGTVNTEAFF,TGCGCCAGCAGCCAAGGCGGGACGGTTAACACTGAAGCTTTCTTT
TRBJ1-1,16,many,TRBV5-1,-,CASSTGRRTAKMRAFF,TGCGCCAGCAGCACTGGTAGGAGGACAGCCAAGATGAGAGCTTTCTTT
TRBJ2-7,13,many,TRBV3-1,TRBD2,CASSQREGYEQYF,TGTGCCAGCAGCCAGCGGGAGGGGTACGAGCAGTACTTC
TRBJ2-1,13,many,TRBV11-2,-,CATREIVRNEQFF,TGTGCCACCCGAGAGATTGTGCGCAATGAGCAGTTCTTC
TRBJ2-5,14,few,TRBV5-1,-,CASSLWDSRETQYF,TGCGCCAGCAGCTTGTGGGACTCAAGGGAGACCCAGTACTTC
TRBJ1-5,14,many,TRBV12-3/TRBV12-4,TRBD1,CASRLGQGIQPQHF,TGTGCCAGCAGATTGGGACAGGGGATTCAGCCCCAGCATTTT
TRBJ1-1,14,many,TRBV18,-,CASSPPTQNTEAFF,TGTGCCAGCTCACCACCGACACAGAACACTGAAGCTTTCTTT
TRBJ2-5,15,few,TRBV5-6,TRBD2,CASSITSGVKETQYF,TGTGCCAGCAGCATCACTAGCGGGGTAAAAGAGACCCAGTACTTC
TRBJ2-2,14,few,TRBV14,-,CASSQGLTSGELFF,TGTGCCAGCAGCCAAGGTTTAACCAGCGGGGAGCTGTTTTTT
TRBJ2-5,11,many,TRBV6-1,-,CASSPGDFQYF,TGTGCCAGCAGCCCGGGAGACTTCCAGTACTTC
TRBJ2-3,14,-,TRBV19,TRBD1,CASSGQGAIDTQYF,TGTGCCAGTAGTGGACAGGGGGCAATAGATACGCAGTATTTT
TRBJ2-1,14,many,TRBV20-1,-,CSAREISEYNEQFF,TGCAGTGCTAGAGAAATTAGCGAGTACAATGAGCAGTTCTTC
TRBJ2-1,13,many,TRBV3-1,TRBD2,CASSQDRGGREFF,TGTGCCAGCAGCCAAGATCGGGGCGGGAGGGAGTTCTTC
TRBJ2-5,15,many,TRBV30,-,CAWSVPSVYQETQYF,TGTGCCTGGAGTGTCCCTAGCGTTTACCAAGAGACCCAGTACTTC
TRBJ2-1,16,-,TRBV6-2/TRBV6-3,TRBD2,CASRRITSGSNDEQFF,TGTGCCAGCAGAAGGATTACTAGCGGGAGTAACGATGAGCAGTTCTTC
TRBJ1-2,15,-,TRBV25-1,TRBD1,CASSQGQGRVYGYTF,TGTGCCAGCAGTCAAGGACAGGGGCGAGTCTATGGCTACACCTTC
TRBJ1-3,14,many,TRBV30,-,CAYAHRHSGNTIYF,TGTGCCTATGCTCATCGCCACTCTGGAAACACCATATATTTT
TRBJ2-5,14,-,TRBV18,-,CASSPNTLQETQYF,TGTGCCAGCTCACCGAATACACTACAAGAGACCCAGTACTTC
TRBJ2-3,13,many,TRBV13,-,CASSPEGDDTQYF,TGTGCCAGCAGCCCGGAGGGAGACGATACGCAGTATTTT
TRBJ2-7,15,many,TRBV5-1,TRBD1,CASSLDPDRSYEQYF,TGCGCCAGCAGCTTGGATCCGGACAGGTCCTACGAGCAGTACTTC
TRBJ2-2,14,few,TRBV7-3,-,CASSLNMHTGELFF,TGTGCCAGCAGCTTAAATATGCACACCGGGGAGCTGTTTTTT
TRBJ1-5,14,-,TRBV12-3/TRBV12-4,-,CASSFDHRESPRHF,TGTGCCAGCAGTTTCGATCATCGGGAGTCTCCTCGGCATTTT
TRBJ2-1,16,-,TRBV13,TRBD2,CASSARLAGDYNEQFF,TGTGCCAGCAGCGCCCGACTAGCGGGAGACTACAATGAGCAGTTCTTC
TRBJ2-7,15,many,TRBV6-2/TRBV6-3,-,CASSYSEDNPYEQYF,TGTGCCAGCAGTTACTCGGAGGACAACCCCTACGAGCAGTACTTC
TRBJ2-3,13,-,TRBV24-1,TRBD1,CATRDRGTDTQYF,TGTGCCACCAGAGACAGGGGAACAGATACGCAGTATTTT
TRBJ2-5,16,many,TRBV6-1,-,CASSDHQKLAKETQYF,TGTGCCAGCAGTGACCACCAAAAGCTCGCCAAAGAGACCCAGTACTTC
TRBJ2-2,18,many,TRBV15,TRBD2,CATSRVGLAEMNTGELFF,TGTGCCACCAGCAGAGTAGGACTAGCGGAGATGAACACCGGGGAGCTGTTTTTT
TRBJ1-1,15,many,TRBV28,-,CASSEEWALNTEAFF,TGTGCCAGCAGTGAAGAGTGGGCTCTGAACACTGAAGCTTTCTTT
TRBJ1-2,13,many,TRBV5-8,TRBD1,CASSFEQGNGYTF,TGTGCCAGCAGCTTTGAACAGGGGAACGGCTACACCTTC
TRBJ2-3,15,many,TRBV14,-,CASSQLRGSADTQYF,TGTGCCAGCAGCCAATTGCGTGGTTCGGCAGATACGCAGTATTTT
TRBJ1-2,17,-,TRBV19,TRBD1,CASSITGGKIHSYGYTF,TGTGCCAGTAGTATCACAGGGGGCAAGATACATTCCTATGGCTACACCTTC
TRBJ2-7,14,many,TRBV3-1,TRBD1,CASSQRGQGVKQYF,TGTGCCAGCAGCCAAAGAGGACAGGGGGTAAAGCAGTACTTC
TRBJ1-5,12,-,TRBV18,-,CASSPRTDTQHF,TGTGCCAGCTCACCACGCACAGATACGCAGCATTTT
TRBJ2-1,12,many,TRBV11-2,-,CASSLTRHEQFF,TGTGCCAGCAGCTTGACTAGACATGAGCAGTTCTTC
TRBJ2-3,15,many,TRBV2,TRBD2,CASRGGTSVTDTQYF,TGTGCCAGCAGGGGGGGGACTAGCGTCACAGATACGCAGTATTTT
TRBJ2-3,18,many,TRBV5-4,-,CASSPPSGDLVRPDTQYF,TGTGCCAGCAGCCCCCCGAGCGGAGACTTGGTGAGGCCAGATACGCAGTATTTT
TRBJ2-5,15,many,TRBV6-2/TRBV6-3,TRBD1,CASSWTGYSEETQYF,TGTGCCAGCAGTTGGACAGGGTATAGTGAAGAGACCCAGTACTTC